Listed below are T cell receptor beta chains from one sample, sequenced in a study of blood T cell repertoires in COVID-19. Generated by immunoSEQ multiplex PCR, the TCRdb table keeps only in-frame clones and is missing some. The sample lists approximately 85,000 clones; 75% to 90% were seen once. The sequenced sample was peripheral blood. These receptors were taken from a human donor in a cohort sampled during active COVID-19. Both conserved end residues are part of each CDR3. A D gene is named only where the DNA matches it firmly. A clone size is listed for some rows: how often the clone was seen (once, few, many), or a class if it is expanded.

J	D	V	size	DNA	CDR3
TRBJ2-7	TRBD2	TRBV18	NA	TGTGCCAGCTCACAAGCTAGCGGGCGTTCCTACGAGCAGTACTTC	CASSQASGRSYEQYF
TRBJ1-2	NA	TRBV29-1	NA	TGCAGCGTTGAAGATCGGAGGGCGGGGAATGGCTACACCTTC	CSVEDRRAGNGYTF
TRBJ2-5	TRBD2	TRBV5-4	few	TGTGCCAGCAGCTTCGGCCTAGCGGGGGGGCCGGGAGAGACCCAGTACTTC	CASSFGLAGGPGETQYF
TRBJ1-5	NA	TRBV19	NA	TGTGCCAGTAGTATAGTGTCAGGGCGCAATCAGCCCCAGCATTTT	CASSIVSGRNQPQHF
TRBJ2-5	NA	TRBV7-8	NA	TGTGCCAGCAGCTTAGTAGCAAACAGGCGAGAGACCCAGTACTTC	CASSLVANRRETQYF
TRBJ1-5	NA	TRBV5-1	once	TGCGCCAGCAGCCCCCGGGAGTATAGCAATCAGCCCCAGCATTTT	CASSPREYSNQPQHF
TRBJ1-5	TRBD1	TRBV7-8	few	TGTGCCAGCAGCGAGCACAGGGGGCCGAGTCAGCCCCAGCATTTT	CASSEHRGPSQPQHF
TRBJ2-5	NA	TRBV14	NA	TGTGCCAGCAGCCGATTGCAGGTTCAAGAGACCCAGTACTTC	CASSRLQVQETQYF
TRBJ2-7	TRBD2	TRBV9	NA	TGTGCCAGCAGCACCGGGGGGGGTAACTACGAGCAGTACTTC	CASSTGGGNYEQYF
TRBJ2-2	TRBD1	TRBV30	NA	TGTGCCTGGAAGTGGGGACAGGCGAACACCGGGGAGCTGTTTTTT	CAWKWGQANTGELFF
TRBJ1-1	NA	TRBV18	once	TGTGCCAGCTCACCATCTCGGACCCAGGGCACTGAAGCTTTCTTT	CASSPSRTQGTEAFF
TRBJ2-2	NA	TRBV24-1	NA	TGTGCCACCAGTGATCTGGAGCCGAACACCGGGGAGCTGTTTTTT	CATSDLEPNTGELFF